This TCR beta chain was identified in a study of regulatory T cells in long-lasting Graves disease. Trimming left V 4 bases short and J 9 bases short, with 9 bases between. Germline V lookup: CDR1 SGHVS, CDR2 FNYEAQ. The CDR3 length is 12 residues. The TCR beta library used iRepertoire HTBI primers with Arm-PCR amplification of CDR3. TCRdb reanalysed the multiplex PCR reads using MiXCR and keeps one entry per CDR3 protein. This table holds about 450,000 distinct CDR3 sequences, over 15% found once. Time point of the sample: newly diagnosed GD, antithyroid drugs for less than 3 months. The TCR library was prepared using RNA isolated from PBMCs. These data were likewise used in another study, on T cells in Graves' hyperthyroidism and ophthalmopathy.

The TCR sequence derives from a woman in her thirties with Graves disease. The chain employs TRBV7-6 and TRBJ2-2; the D call may be TRBD1 or TRBD2 (5 bases each). This material consisted of peripheral blood mononuclear cells (PBMCs), taken at new diagnosis, from a patient treated with antithyroid drugs. The CDR3 is CASSSGTRELFF. CDR3 coding DNA: TGTGCCAGCAGCTCCGGGACGCGGGAGCTGTTTTTT. Full variable domain (remainder filled in from reference TRBV7-6 and TRBJ2-2): GAGVSQSPRYKVTKRGQDVALRCDPISGHVSLYWYRQALGQGPEFLTYFNYEAQQDKSGLPNDRFSAERPEGSISTLTIQRTEQRDSAMYRCASSSGTRELFFGEGSRLTVL.